Listed below are T cell receptor beta chains from one sample, sequenced in a study of T-cell reconstitution after alpha-beta-depleted transplantation in children. TCRdb reanalysed the PCR reads using MiXCR and keeps one entry per CDR3 protein. In the table there are almost 600,000 distinct CDR3 sequences, 25% to 30% of which are singletons. This sample comprised PBMCs, obtained before TCRalphabeta/CD19-depleted stem cell transplant. The receptors derive from a boy under two years old with Wiskott-Aldrich syndrome, due to receive a stem cell transplant. CDR3s include the opening cysteine and the closing phenylalanine or tryptophan. The order of the fields is D gene, clone size, J gene, V gene, CDR3 DNA, CDR3 protein. A D gene is named only where the DNA matches it firmly. The listing skips clone size in some rows; elsewhere it reads once, few, many or a size class.

D gene: NA; clone size: NA; J gene: TRBJ2-4; V gene: TRBV2; CDR3 DNA: TGTGCCAGCAGTGTAAGTCGATCGCTAGCCAAAAACATTCAGTACTTC; CDR3 protein: CASSVSRSLAKNIQYF
D gene: TRBD1; clone size: NA; J gene: TRBJ2-3; V gene: TRBV28; CDR3 DNA: TGTGCCAGCAGTTTCACGGACAGGTTCTCCGCAGATACGCAGTATTTT; CDR3 protein: CASSFTDRFSADTQYF
D gene: TRBD2; clone size: few; J gene: TRBJ2-5; V gene: TRBV3-1; CDR3 DNA: TGTGCCAGCTTACCTAATAGACTAGCGGTCCAAGAGACCCAGTACTTC; CDR3 protein: CASLPNRLAVQETQYF
D gene: TRBD2; clone size: few; J gene: TRBJ2-7; V gene: TRBV5-1; CDR3 DNA: TGCGCCAGCAGCTTCGTACTAGCGGGAGCCTACGAGCAGTACTTC; CDR3 protein: CASSFVLAGAYEQYF
D gene: NA; clone size: NA; J gene: TRBJ2-1; V gene: TRBV11-2; CDR3 DNA: TGTGCCAGCAGCTTAGAGGGATTAGGCCGGGGGAATGAGCAGTTCTTC; CDR3 protein: CASSLEGLGRGNEQFF
D gene: NA; clone size: once; J gene: TRBJ2-7; V gene: TRBV5-1; CDR3 DNA: TGCGCCAGCAGCTTCGGCAGGGCGGGAGAGCAGTACTTC; CDR3 protein: CASSFGRAGEQYF
D gene: NA; clone size: few; J gene: TRBJ2-5; V gene: TRBV29-1; CDR3 DNA: TGCAGCGTCGAGACGACAGGGCGGGGATCAGAGACCCAGTACTTC; CDR3 protein: CSVETTGRGSETQYF
D gene: NA; clone size: few; J gene: TRBJ2-6; V gene: TRBV27; CDR3 DNA: TGTGCCAGCAGTTTTCAGGGCCTTCCTGGGGCCAACGTCCTGACTTTC; CDR3 protein: CASSFQGLPGANVLTF
D gene: NA; clone size: few; J gene: TRBJ2-1; V gene: TRBV12-3/TRBV12-4; CDR3 DNA: TGTGCCAGCAGTTTATTCCCCCTAGGAGGGGGGAGTGAGCAGTTCTTC; CDR3 protein: CASSLFPLGGGSEQFF
D gene: NA; clone size: NA; J gene: TRBJ2-1; V gene: TRBV4-1; CDR3 DNA: TGCGCCAGCAGCCAAGATCCAGGGAACACCTACAATGAGCAGTTCTTC; CDR3 protein: CASSQDPGNTYNEQFF
D gene: NA; clone size: few; J gene: TRBJ2-3; V gene: TRBV7-6; CDR3 DNA: TGTGCCAGCAGCTTAGTAGTAGCCACGCCGAGATACCTAGACACAGATACGCAGTATTTT; CDR3 protein: CASSLVVATPRYLDTDTQYF
D gene: NA; clone size: few; J gene: TRBJ2-5; V gene: TRBV5-1; CDR3 DNA: TGCGCCAGCAGCTGGAGCAGGGAAGAGACCCAGTACTTC; CDR3 protein: CASSWSREETQYF
D gene: NA; clone size: NA; J gene: TRBJ2-1; V gene: TRBV15; CDR3 DNA: TGTGCCACCAGCAGAGTACTGGGATACAATGAGCAGTTCTTC; CDR3 protein: CATSRVLGYNEQFF
D gene: NA; clone size: NA; J gene: TRBJ2-1; V gene: TRBV19; CDR3 DNA: TGTGCCAGTAGTATTAGTACACAGGAGAACAATGAGCAGTTCTTC; CDR3 protein: CASSISTQENNEQFF
D gene: TRBD2; clone size: few; J gene: TRBJ2-7; V gene: TRBV5-1; CDR3 DNA: TGCGCCAGCAGCTTGGACAGCTCCGGGACTAGCGTTATCTACGAGCAGTACTTC; CDR3 protein: CASSLDSSGTSVIYEQYF
D gene: NA; clone size: once; J gene: TRBJ2-1; V gene: TRBV19; CDR3 DNA: TGTGCCAGTAGTATACAGTCAACGGGACTGGTCTACAATGAGCAGTTCTTC; CDR3 protein: CASSIQSTGLVYNEQFF
D gene: TRBD2; clone size: NA; J gene: TRBJ2-3; V gene: TRBV30; CDR3 DNA: TGTGCCTGGACTAGCGGAGATACGCAGTATTTT; CDR3 protein: CAWTSGDTQYF
D gene: NA; clone size: NA; J gene: TRBJ1-1; V gene: TRBV1; CDR3 DNA: TGCACCATGGGATGGGTTTACACTGAAGCTTTCTTT; CDR3 protein: CTMGWVYTEAFF
D gene: NA; clone size: few; J gene: TRBJ2-1; V gene: TRBV7-9; CDR3 DNA: TGTGCCAGCAGTCCAGGGGGGGGACAGTTCTTC; CDR3 protein: CASSPGGGQFF
D gene: NA; clone size: NA; J gene: TRBJ2-3; V gene: TRBV20-1; CDR3 DNA: TGCAGTGCGACCCGACTAGTCCGAACTAGCACAGATACGCAGTATTTT; CDR3 protein: CSATRLVRTSTDTQYF
D gene: NA; clone size: NA; J gene: TRBJ1-6; V gene: TRBV27; CDR3 DNA: TGTGCCAGCAGTTTTTTTCGGGGCGGCTCCTATAATTCACCCCTCCACTTT; CDR3 protein: CASSFFRGGSYNSPLHF
D gene: NA; clone size: NA; J gene: TRBJ2-2; V gene: TRBV24-1; CDR3 DNA: TGTGCCACCAGTGACCCGGGGGTCGCCACCGGGGAGCTGTTTTTT; CDR3 protein: CATSDPGVATGELFF
D gene: NA; clone size: once; J gene: TRBJ1-5; V gene: TRBV5-1; CDR3 DNA: TGCGCCAGCAGCTTAGGTTTGGGGGGCGCAGAGGGGCAGCCCCAGCATTTT; CDR3 protein: CASSLGLGGAEGQPQHF
D gene: TRBD2; clone size: NA; J gene: TRBJ2-3; V gene: TRBV5-1; CDR3 DNA: TGCGCCAGCAACCCAGCGGGAATAACAGATACGCAGTATTTT; CDR3 protein: CASNPAGITDTQYF
D gene: NA; clone size: NA; J gene: TRBJ1-1; V gene: TRBV11-3; CDR3 DNA: TGTGCCAGCAGCAAGGGTCCTGAAGCTTTCTTT; CDR3 protein: CASSKGPEAFF
D gene: TRBD2; clone size: once; J gene: TRBJ2-3; V gene: TRBV7-2; CDR3 DNA: TGTGCCAGCAGCCCTCGACTAGCGAAAGATACGCAGTATTTT; CDR3 protein: CASSPRLAKDTQYF
D gene: NA; clone size: few; J gene: TRBJ1-1; V gene: TRBV10-3; CDR3 DNA: TGTGCCATCAGTGGGGACACACTGAACACTGAAGCTTTCTTT; CDR3 protein: CAISGDTLNTEAFF
D gene: TRBD2; clone size: NA; J gene: TRBJ2-7; V gene: TRBV30; CDR3 DNA: TGTGCCTGGAGTGTACGGCTAGCGGACTACGAGCAGTACTTC; CDR3 protein: CAWSVRLADYEQYF
D gene: NA; clone size: NA; J gene: TRBJ2-1; V gene: TRBV19; CDR3 DNA: TGTGCCAGTAGTTTAAGGACCAGTGAGCAGTTCTTC; CDR3 protein: CASSLRTSEQFF
D gene: NA; clone size: few; J gene: TRBJ2-7; V gene: TRBV5-1; CDR3 DNA: TGCGCCAGCAGCTTGTCAGGATTCCCCTACGAGCAGTACTTC; CDR3 protein: CASSLSGFPYEQYF
D gene: NA; clone size: NA; J gene: TRBJ1-3; V gene: TRBV20-1; CDR3 DNA: TGCAGTGCTGCCGGGGGGACACTCTCGGCCGGAAACACCATATATTTT; CDR3 protein: CSAAGGTLSAGNTIYF
D gene: NA; clone size: NA; J gene: TRBJ2-7; V gene: TRBV11-2; CDR3 DNA: TGTGCCAGCAGCGTTCACTTGGTAACCGAGCAGTACTTC; CDR3 protein: CASSVHLVTEQYF
D gene: TRBD1; clone size: few; J gene: TRBJ2-2; V gene: TRBV5-1; CDR3 DNA: TGCGCCAGCCGCCTCGCCGACAGGGCCACCGGGGAGCTGTTTTTT; CDR3 protein: CASRLADRATGELFF
D gene: TRBD1; clone size: NA; J gene: TRBJ2-2; V gene: TRBV5-1; CDR3 DNA: TGCGCCAGCAGCCGTGGAACGACAGGGCCCGGGGAGCTGTTTTTT; CDR3 protein: CASSRGTTGPGELFF
D gene: NA; clone size: NA; J gene: TRBJ2-1; V gene: TRBV20-1; CDR3 DNA: TGCAGTGCCCCCTGGGACCCCCCCTACAATGAGCAGTTCTTC; CDR3 protein: CSAPWDPPYNEQFF
D gene: TRBD2; clone size: NA; J gene: TRBJ2-1; V gene: TRBV5-1; CDR3 DNA: TGCGCCAGCGGCCCCCCGACTAGCGGGAGCGATGAGCAGTTCTTC; CDR3 protein: CASGPPTSGSDEQFF
D gene: NA; clone size: NA; J gene: TRBJ2-3; V gene: TRBV5-5; CDR3 DNA: TGTGCCAGCAGCTCCTTAGTAGGGTACACAGATACGCAGTATTTT; CDR3 protein: CASSSLVGYTDTQYF
D gene: TRBD1; clone size: NA; J gene: TRBJ1-1; V gene: TRBV28; CDR3 DNA: TGTGCCAGCAGTACGACAGGGAAGAACACTGAAGCTTTCTTT; CDR3 protein: CASSTTGKNTEAFF
D gene: TRBD1; clone size: NA; J gene: TRBJ2-6; V gene: TRBV27; CDR3 DNA: TGTGCCAGCAGTACACAGGGGCACTACGTCTCTGGGGCCAACGTCCTGACTTTC; CDR3 protein: CASSTQGHYVSGANVLTF
D gene: NA; clone size: few; J gene: TRBJ2-2; V gene: TRBV10-3; CDR3 DNA: TGTGCCATCAGCGATTCCGGGACTGCCTTCCCGAACACCGGGGAGCTGTTTTTT; CDR3 protein: CAISDSGTAFPNTGELFF
D gene: NA; clone size: few; J gene: TRBJ2-2; V gene: TRBV7-6; CDR3 DNA: TGTGCCAGCAGCTCTAAGGGGTCAGTTAACACCGGGGAGCTGTTTTTT; CDR3 protein: CASSSKGSVNTGELFF
D gene: TRBD2; clone size: NA; J gene: TRBJ2-1; V gene: TRBV7-6; CDR3 DNA: TGTGCCAGCAGCCGACTACTAGCGGGAGGGCCCTCCTACAATGAGCAGTTCTTC; CDR3 protein: CASSRLLAGGPSYNEQFF
D gene: TRBD2; clone size: NA; J gene: TRBJ2-2; V gene: TRBV5-1; CDR3 DNA: TGCGCCAGCAGCTTTCCGGGAGGGACCGGGGAGCTGTTTTTT; CDR3 protein: CASSFPGGTGELFF
D gene: NA; clone size: few; J gene: TRBJ1-5; V gene: TRBV2; CDR3 DNA: TGTGCCAGCAGTCCGGACAGTATTCAGCCCCAGCATTTT; CDR3 protein: CASSPDSIQPQHF
D gene: NA; clone size: few; J gene: TRBJ1-1; V gene: TRBV28; CDR3 DNA: TGTGCCAGCAGCGGAATCGCGGCTCTGGCCTGGGGGACTGAAGCTTTCTTT; CDR3 protein: CASSGIAALAWGTEAFF
D gene: NA; clone size: NA; J gene: TRBJ2-1; V gene: TRBV6-5; CDR3 DNA: TGTGCCAGCAGTTACTCGAGGCTCACAGGGAGACGGAATGAGCAGTTCTTC; CDR3 protein: CASSYSRLTGRRNEQFF
D gene: NA; clone size: once; J gene: TRBJ2-7; V gene: TRBV3-1; CDR3 DNA: TGTGCCAGCAGCCAATCGCGCACGGGATTGAGCTCCTACGAGCAGTACTTC; CDR3 protein: CASSQSRTGLSSYEQYF
D gene: NA; clone size: NA; J gene: TRBJ1-1; V gene: TRBV19; CDR3 DNA: TGTGCCAGTAGTATGCGGCAGGGCACTGAAGCTTTCTTT; CDR3 protein: CASSMRQGTEAFF
D gene: TRBD2; clone size: NA; J gene: TRBJ2-7; V gene: TRBV4-2; CDR3 DNA: TGTGCCAGCAGCCAAGGGACTAGCGGGAGGGGCGAGCAGTACTTC; CDR3 protein: CASSQGTSGRGEQYF
D gene: NA; clone size: NA; J gene: TRBJ1-5; V gene: TRBV20-1; CDR3 DNA: TGCAGTGCCCACAGGGTTCAGGGCGTTGGCAATCAGCCCCAGCATTTT; CDR3 protein: CSAHRVQGVGNQPQHF
D gene: NA; clone size: few; J gene: TRBJ2-1; V gene: TRBV12-3/TRBV12-4; CDR3 DNA: TGTGCCAGCAGTTTTTGGACCTACTCCTACAATGAGCAGTTCTTC; CDR3 protein: CASSFWTYSYNEQFF